The following is a T cell receptor beta chain sequence with its context. Its specificity is unknown. Germline V gene sequence: CDR1 MDHEN, CDR2 SYDVKM. There are 15 residues in the CDR3. V dropped 6 bases and J dropped 5; count of bases not matched to a gene: 10. This entry comes from a study of T cell responses to AZD1222 COVID-19 vaccine. Study-wide results and caveats: Among spike-specific TCRs, nearly half reportedly target unmutated variant regions. Most donors were white British and more were female, and clonal diversity was possibly underestimated.

Measured with immunoSEQ multiplex PCR; TCRdb has only the in-frame clones, and not every one. The data hold about 120,000 clones, with around nine tenths observed a single time. The rearrangement uses TRBV28 and TRBJ2-7; 10 bases fit TRBD1. The TCR originated in an adult in good health. The specimen was peripheral blood, collected on day 0 of AZD1222 vaccination. CDR3 amino acids: CASSPPGQGTDEQYF. CDR3 bases: TGTGCCAGCAGCCCCCCGGGACAGGGGACGGACGAGCAGTACTTC.